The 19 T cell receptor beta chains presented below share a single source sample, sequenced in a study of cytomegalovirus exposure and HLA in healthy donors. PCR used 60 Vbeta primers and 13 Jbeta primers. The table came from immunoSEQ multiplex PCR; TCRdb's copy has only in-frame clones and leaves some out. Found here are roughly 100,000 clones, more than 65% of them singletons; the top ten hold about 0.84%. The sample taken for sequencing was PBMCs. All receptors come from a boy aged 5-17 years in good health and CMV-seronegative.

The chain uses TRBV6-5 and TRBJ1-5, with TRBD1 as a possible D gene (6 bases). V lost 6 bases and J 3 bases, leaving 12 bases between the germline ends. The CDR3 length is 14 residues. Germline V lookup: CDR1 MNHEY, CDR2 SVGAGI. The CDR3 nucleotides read TGTGCCAGCAGCCCCGGACAGATCAATCAGCCCCAGCATTTT. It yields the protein CASSPGQINQPQHF.

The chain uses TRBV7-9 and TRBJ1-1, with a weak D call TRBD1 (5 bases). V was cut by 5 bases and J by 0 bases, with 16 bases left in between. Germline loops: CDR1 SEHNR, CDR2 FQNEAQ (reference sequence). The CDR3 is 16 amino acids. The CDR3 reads CASSIGWGAVNTEAFF. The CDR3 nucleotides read TGTGCCAGCAGCATCGGATGGGGCGCGGTGAACACTGAAGCTTTCTTT.

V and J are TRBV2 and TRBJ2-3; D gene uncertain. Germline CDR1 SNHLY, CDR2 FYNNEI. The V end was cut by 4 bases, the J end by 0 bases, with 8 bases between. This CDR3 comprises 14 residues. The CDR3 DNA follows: TGTGCCAGCAGTGGAGTTGTGAGCACAGATACGCAGTATTTT. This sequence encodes CASSGVVSTDTQYF.

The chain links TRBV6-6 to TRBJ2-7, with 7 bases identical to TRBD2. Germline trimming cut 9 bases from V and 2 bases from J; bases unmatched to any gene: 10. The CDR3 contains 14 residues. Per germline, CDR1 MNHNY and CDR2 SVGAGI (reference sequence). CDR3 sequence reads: CASLSSGGAYEQYF. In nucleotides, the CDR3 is TGTGCCAGTCTCTCTAGCGGAGGGGCCTACGAGCAGTACTTC.

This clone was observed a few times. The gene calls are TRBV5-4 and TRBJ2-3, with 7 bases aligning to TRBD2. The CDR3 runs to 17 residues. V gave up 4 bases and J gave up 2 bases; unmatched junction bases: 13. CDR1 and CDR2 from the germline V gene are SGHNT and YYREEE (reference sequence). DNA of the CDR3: TGTGCCAGCAGCCTTTCTAGCGGCCGGGACTTCACAGATACGCAGTATTTT. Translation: CASSLSSGRDFTDTQYF.

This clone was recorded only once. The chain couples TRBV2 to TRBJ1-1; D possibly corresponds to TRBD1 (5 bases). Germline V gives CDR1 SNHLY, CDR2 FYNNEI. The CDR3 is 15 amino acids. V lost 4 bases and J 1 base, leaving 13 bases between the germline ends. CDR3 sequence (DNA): TGTGCCAGCAGTGCGCAAGGGGCGGAGAACACTGAAGCTTTCTTT. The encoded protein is CASSAQGAENTEAFF. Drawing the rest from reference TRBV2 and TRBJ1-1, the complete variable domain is EPEVTQTPSHQVTQMGQEVILRCVPISNHLYFYWYRQILGQKVEFLVSFYNNEISEKSEIFDDQFSVERPDGSNFTLKIRSTKLEDSAMYFCASSAQGAENTEAFFGQGTRLTVV.

The CDR3 sequence: CASSLATGLGANVLTF. CDR3 sequence (DNA): TGTGCCAGCAGCTTAGCGACGGGGTTAGGGGCCAACGTCCTGACTTTC. The V call is TRBV7-9, the J call TRBJ2-6; D is perhaps TRBD2 (5 bases). Between the trimmed V and J ends, which lost 0 bases and 4 bases, there was a span of 10 bases. The length of the CDR3 is 16 residues. Germline V lookup: CDR1 SEHNR, CDR2 FQNEAQ (reference sequence).

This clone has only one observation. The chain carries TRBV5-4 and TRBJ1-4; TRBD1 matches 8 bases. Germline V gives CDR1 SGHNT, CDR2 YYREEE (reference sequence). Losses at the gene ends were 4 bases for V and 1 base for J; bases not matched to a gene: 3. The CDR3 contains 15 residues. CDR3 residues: CASSPGQGTNEKLFF. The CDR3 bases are TGTGCCAGCAGCCCAGGACAGGGAACTAATGAAAAACTGTTTTTT.

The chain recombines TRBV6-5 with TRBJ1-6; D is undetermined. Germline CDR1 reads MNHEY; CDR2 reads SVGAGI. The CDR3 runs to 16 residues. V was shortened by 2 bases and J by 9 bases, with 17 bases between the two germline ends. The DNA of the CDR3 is TGTGCCAGCAGTTACGAGGGCGTGCTAGAAATTTCACCCCTCCACTTT. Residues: CASSYEGVLEISPLHF.

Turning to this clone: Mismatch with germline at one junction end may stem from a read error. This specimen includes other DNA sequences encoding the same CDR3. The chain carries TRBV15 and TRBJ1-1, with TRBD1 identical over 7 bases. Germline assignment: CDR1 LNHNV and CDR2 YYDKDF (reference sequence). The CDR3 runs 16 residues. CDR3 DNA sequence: TGTGCCACCAGCAGAGAGAGACAGGGAGTTGGCACTGAAGCTTTCTTC. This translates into CATSRERQGVGTEAFF.

This chain's CDR3 is CASSQQGSNQPQHF. For the CDR3, the DNA is TGCGCCAGCAGCCAACAGGGAAGCAATCAGCCCCAGCATTTT. The chain links TRBV4-1 to TRBJ1-5; TRBD1 might be the D (5 bases). The CDR3 runs to 14 residues. The germline CDR1 and CDR2 sequences are MGHRA and YSYEKL. The germline V and J ends were trimmed by 2 bases and 1 base, with 6 bases remaining between them.

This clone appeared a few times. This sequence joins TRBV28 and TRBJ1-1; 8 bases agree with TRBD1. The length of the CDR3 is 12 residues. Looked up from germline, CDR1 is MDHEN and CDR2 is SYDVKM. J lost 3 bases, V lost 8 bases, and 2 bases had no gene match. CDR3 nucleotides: TGTGCCAGCGCAGGGGGCGACACTGAAGCTTTCTTT. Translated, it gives CASAGGDTEAFF. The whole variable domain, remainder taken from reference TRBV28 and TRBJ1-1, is DVKVTQSSRYLVKRTGEKVFLECVQDMDHENMFWYRQDPGLGLRLIYFSYDVKMKEKGDIPEGYSVSREKKERFSLILESASTNQTSMYLCASAGGDTEAFFGQGTRLTVV.

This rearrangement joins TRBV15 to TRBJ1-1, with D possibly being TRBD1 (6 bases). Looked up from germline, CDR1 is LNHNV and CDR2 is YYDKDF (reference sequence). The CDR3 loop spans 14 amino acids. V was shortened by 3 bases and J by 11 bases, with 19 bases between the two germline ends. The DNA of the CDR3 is TGTGCCACCAGCAGGGGCGAGGCAGGGGCGTTGGCTTTCTTT. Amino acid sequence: CATSRGEAGALAFF.

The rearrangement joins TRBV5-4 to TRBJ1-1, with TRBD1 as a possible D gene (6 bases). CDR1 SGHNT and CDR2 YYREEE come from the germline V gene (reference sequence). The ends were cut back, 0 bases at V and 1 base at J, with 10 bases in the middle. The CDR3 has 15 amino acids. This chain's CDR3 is CASSLGEQGNTEAFF. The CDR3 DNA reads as TGTGCCAGCAGCTTGGGGGAACAGGGGAACACTGAAGCTTTCTTT.

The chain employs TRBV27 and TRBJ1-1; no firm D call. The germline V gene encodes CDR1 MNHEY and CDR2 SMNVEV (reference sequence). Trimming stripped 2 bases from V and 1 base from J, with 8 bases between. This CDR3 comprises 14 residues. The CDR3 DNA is TGTGCCAGCAGTTTACGGCAGGCGAACACTGAAGCTTTCTTT. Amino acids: CASSLRQANTEAFF.

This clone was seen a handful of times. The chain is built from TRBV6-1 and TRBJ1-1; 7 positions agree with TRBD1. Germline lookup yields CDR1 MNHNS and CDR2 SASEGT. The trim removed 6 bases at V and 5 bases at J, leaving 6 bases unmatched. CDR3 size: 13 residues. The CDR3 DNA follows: TGTGCCAGCAGCCTGACAGGGCGAACTGAAGCTTTCTTT. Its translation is CASSLTGRTEAFF.

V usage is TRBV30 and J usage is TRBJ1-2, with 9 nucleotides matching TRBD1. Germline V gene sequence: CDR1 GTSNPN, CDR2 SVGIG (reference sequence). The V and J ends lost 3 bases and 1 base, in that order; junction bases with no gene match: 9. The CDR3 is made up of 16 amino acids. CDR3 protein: CAWRNTGGDGNYGYTF. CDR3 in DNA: TGTGCCTGGAGGAATACAGGGGGCGACGGTAACTATGGCTACACCTTC.

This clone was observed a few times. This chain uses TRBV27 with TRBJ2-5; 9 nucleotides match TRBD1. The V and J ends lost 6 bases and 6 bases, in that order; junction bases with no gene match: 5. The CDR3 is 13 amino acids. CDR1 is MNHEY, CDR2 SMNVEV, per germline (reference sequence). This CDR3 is CASSKDRGKTQYF. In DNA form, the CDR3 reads TGTGCCAGCAGCAAAGACAGGGGGAAGACCCAGTACTTC.

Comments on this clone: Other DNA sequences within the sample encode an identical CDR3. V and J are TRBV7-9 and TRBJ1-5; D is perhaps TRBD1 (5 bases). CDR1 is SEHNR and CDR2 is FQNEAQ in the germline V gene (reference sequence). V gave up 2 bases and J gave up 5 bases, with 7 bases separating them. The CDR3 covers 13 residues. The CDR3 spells CASSLQGDQPQHF. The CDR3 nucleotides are TGTGCCAGCAGCTTACAAGGGGATCAGCCCCAGCATTTT.